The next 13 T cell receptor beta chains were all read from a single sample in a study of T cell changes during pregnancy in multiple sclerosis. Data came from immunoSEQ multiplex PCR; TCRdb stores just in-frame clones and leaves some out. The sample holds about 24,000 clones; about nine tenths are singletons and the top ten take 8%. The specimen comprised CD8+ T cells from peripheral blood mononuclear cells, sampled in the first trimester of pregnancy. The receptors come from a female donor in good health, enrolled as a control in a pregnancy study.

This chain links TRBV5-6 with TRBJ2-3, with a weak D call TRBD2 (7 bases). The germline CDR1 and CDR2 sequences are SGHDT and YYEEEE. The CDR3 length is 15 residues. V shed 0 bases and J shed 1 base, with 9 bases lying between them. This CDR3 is CASSLEGGGTDTQYF. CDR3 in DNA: TGTGCCAGCAGCTTGGAGGGGGGGGGCACAGATACGCAGTATTTT.

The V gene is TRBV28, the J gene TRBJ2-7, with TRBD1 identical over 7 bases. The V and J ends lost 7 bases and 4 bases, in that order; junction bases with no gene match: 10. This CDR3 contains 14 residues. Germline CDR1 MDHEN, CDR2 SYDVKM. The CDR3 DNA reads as TGTGCCAGCACCCCTTCGGGGACAGCATACGAGCAGTACTTC. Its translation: CASTPSGTAYEQYF.

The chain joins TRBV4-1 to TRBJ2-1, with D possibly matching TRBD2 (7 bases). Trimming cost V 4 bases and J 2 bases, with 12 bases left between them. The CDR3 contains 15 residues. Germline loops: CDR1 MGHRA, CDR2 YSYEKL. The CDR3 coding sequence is TGCGCCAGCAGCCGAAGGGGGGGGGCCTACAATGAGCAGTTCTTC. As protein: CASSRRGGAYNEQFF.

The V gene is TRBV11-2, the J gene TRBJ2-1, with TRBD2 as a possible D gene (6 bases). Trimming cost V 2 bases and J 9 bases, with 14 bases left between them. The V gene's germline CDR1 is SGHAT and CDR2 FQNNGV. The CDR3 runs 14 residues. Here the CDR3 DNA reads TGTGCCAGCAGCTTAACGGGGAGGAGAGTTGAGCAGTTCTTC. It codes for CASSLTGRRVEQFF.

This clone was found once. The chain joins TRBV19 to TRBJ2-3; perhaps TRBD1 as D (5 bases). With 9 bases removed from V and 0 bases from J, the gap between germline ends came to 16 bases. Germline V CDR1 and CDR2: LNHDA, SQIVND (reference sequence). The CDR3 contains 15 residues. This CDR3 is CASRDSATSTDTQYF. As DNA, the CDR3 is TGTGCCAGCAGAGACAGCGCCACTAGCACAGATACGCAGTATTTT.

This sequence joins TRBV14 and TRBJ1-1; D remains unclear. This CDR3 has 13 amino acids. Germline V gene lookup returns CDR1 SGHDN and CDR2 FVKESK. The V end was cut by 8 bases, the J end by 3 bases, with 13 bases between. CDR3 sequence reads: CASSDIGDTEAFF. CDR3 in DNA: TGTGCCAGCTCGGATATCGGGGACACTGAAGCTTTCTTT. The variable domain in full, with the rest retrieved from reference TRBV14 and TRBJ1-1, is EAGVTQFPSHSVIEKGQTVTLRCDPISGHDNLYWYRRVMGKEIKFLLHFVKESKQDESGMPNNRFLAERTGGTYSTLKVQPAELEDSGVYFCASSDIGDTEAFFGQGTRLTVV.

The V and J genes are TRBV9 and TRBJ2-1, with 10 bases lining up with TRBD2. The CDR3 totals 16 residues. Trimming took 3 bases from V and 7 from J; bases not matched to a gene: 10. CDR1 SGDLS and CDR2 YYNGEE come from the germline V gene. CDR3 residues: CASSDSSAGGPNEQFF. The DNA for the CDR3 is TGTGCCAGCAGCGACTCATCAGCGGGGGGGCCGAATGAGCAGTTCTTC.

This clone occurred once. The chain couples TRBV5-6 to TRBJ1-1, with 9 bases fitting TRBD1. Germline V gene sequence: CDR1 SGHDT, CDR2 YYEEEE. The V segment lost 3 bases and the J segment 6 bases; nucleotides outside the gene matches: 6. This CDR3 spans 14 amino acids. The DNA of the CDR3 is TGTGCCAGCAGCTGGGGACAGGGAATCTCTGAAGCTTTCTTT. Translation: CASSWGQGISEAFF.

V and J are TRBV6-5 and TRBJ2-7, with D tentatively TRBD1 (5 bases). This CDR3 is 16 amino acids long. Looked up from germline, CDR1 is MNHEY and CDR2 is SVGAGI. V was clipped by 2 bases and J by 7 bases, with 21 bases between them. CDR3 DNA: TGTGCCAGCAGTTACGGTCCCCCGAAACAGAAGGGGGAGCAGTACTTC. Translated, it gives CASSYGPPKQKGEQYF.

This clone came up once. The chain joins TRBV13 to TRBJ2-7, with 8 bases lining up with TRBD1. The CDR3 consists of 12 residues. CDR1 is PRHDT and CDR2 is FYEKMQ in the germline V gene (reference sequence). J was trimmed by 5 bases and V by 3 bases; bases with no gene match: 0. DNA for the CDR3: TGTGCCAGCAGCTTGACAGGGGACGAGCAGTACTTC. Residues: CASSLTGDEQYF.

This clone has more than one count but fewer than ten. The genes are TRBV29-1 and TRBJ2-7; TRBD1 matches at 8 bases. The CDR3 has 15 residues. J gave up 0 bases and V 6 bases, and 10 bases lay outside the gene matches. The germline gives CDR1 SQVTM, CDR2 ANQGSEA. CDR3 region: CSVSKGDRRSYEQYF. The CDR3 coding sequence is TGCAGCGTGTCAAAGGGGGACAGGCGCTCCTACGAGCAGTACTTC.

CDR3 nucleotides: TGTGCCAGCAGCCTACAGAGGGCAGAAGAGACCCAGTACTTC. Protein sequence: CASSLQRAEETQYF. The V and J genes are TRBV7-2 and TRBJ2-5; D may be TRBD2 (5 bases). The CDR3 extends over 14 amino acids. The germline V gene encodes CDR1 SGHTA and CDR2 FQGNSA. The V and J ends lost 5 bases and 3 bases respectively, with 13 bases between them.

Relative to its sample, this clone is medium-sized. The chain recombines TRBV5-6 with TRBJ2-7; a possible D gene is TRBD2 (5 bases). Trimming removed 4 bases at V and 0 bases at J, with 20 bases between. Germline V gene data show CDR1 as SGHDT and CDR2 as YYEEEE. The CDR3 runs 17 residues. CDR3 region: CASSGRRLKGVSYEQYF. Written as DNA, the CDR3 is TGTGCCAGCAGCGGTAGAAGGTTAAAGGGAGTCTCCTACGAGCAGTACTTC.